Below, 31 T cell receptor beta chains from the same sample are listed, as sequenced in a study of T cells in Graves' hyperthyroidism and ophthalmopathy. TCR beta CDR3 region amplification was performed from RNA transcripts. Initially, a first-round RT-PCR of the TCR CDR3 employed the HTBI primer set. TCRdb processed the multiplex PCR reads anew with MiXCR; each CDR3 protein has one entry. The sample consists of 560,000 or so distinct CDR3 sequences, about half of them appearing once. The sequenced sample was peripheral blood or thyroid tissue (not recorded which). These receptors originate from a woman aged 18-29 years with Graves' hyperthyroidism.

This clonotype was seen ten or more times. V and J are TRBV12-3 or TRBV12-4 and TRBJ1-6; D unresolved. The CDR3 spans 13 residues. Deletions cut 6 bases from V and 4 bases from J, with 7 bases between. The chain's CDR3 is CASSVEYNSPLHF. The CDR3 bases are TGTGCCAGCAGCGTCGAGTATAATTCACCCCTCCACTTT.

The chain carries TRBV29-1 and TRBJ2-5; 8 bases align to TRBD2. Germline V gene sequence: CDR1 SQVTM, CDR2 ANQGSEA. This CDR3 has 13 amino acids. Germline trimming cut 7 bases from V and 2 bases from J; bases unmatched to any gene: 6. In nucleotides, the CDR3 is TGCAGCGCTCAAGCGGGAGTACAAGAGACCCAGTACTTC. Its translation: CSAQAGVQETQYF. Full variable domain (remainder filled in from reference TRBV29-1 and TRBJ2-5): SAVISQKPSRDICQRGTSLTIQCQVDSQVTMMFWYRQQPGQSLTLIATANQGSEATYESGFVIDKFPISRPNLTFSTLTVSNMSPEDSSIYLCSAQAGVQETQYFGPGTRLLVL.

This chain uses TRBV7-2 with TRBJ1-6, with 7 bases identical to TRBD1. Germline CDR1 is SGHTA and CDR2 is FQGNSA. The CDR3 sequence is 13 residues long. Losses at the gene ends were 7 bases for V and 7 bases for J; bases not matched to a gene: 4. CDR3 in amino acids: CASKTGTNSPLHF. The CDR3 bases are TGTGCCAGCAAGACAGGGACAAATTCACCCCTCCACTTT.

This clonotype showed up many times. CDR3 amino acids: CASSLVGGGNTEAFF. The CDR3 bases are TGTGCCAGCAGCTTGGTCGGCGGCGGGAACACTGAAGCTTTCTTT. The chain is built from TRBV7-9 and TRBJ1-1; D is unresolved. V gave up 3 bases and J gave up 1 base, with 12 bases separating them. The germline CDR1 and CDR2 sequences are SEHNR and FQNEAQ (reference sequence). The CDR3 covers 15 residues.

This clonotype was seen many times. The rearrangement links TRBV15 to TRBJ2-1; D ambiguous. Germline lookup yields CDR1 LNHNV and CDR2 YYDKDF (reference sequence). V was cut by 3 bases and J by 8 bases, with 11 bases left in between. This CDR3 is 13 amino acids long. In nucleotides, the CDR3 is TGTGCCACCAGCAGCGTGGATGTCCATGAGCAGTTCTTC. Translated, it gives CATSSVDVHEQFF.

This clonotype was detected ten times or more. The CDR3 nucleotides are TGTGCCATCGGAGGGACAGGGGGCCGATCTTTCTTT. It yields the protein CAIGGTGGRSFF. This chain connects TRBV10-3 to TRBJ1-1; 12 bases agree with TRBD1. Unmatched junction bases numbered 7, after V lost 8 bases and J lost 12 bases. The V gene's germline CDR1 is ENHRY and CDR2 SYGVKD. The CDR3 contains 12 residues.

This clonotype was counted once. The conserved phenylalanine or tryptophan normally closing the CDR3 is absent here, so this likely arose from a read error. The V call is TRBV29-1, the J call TRBJ2-7, with D unresolved. The ends were cut back, 4 bases at V and 1 base at J, with 20 bases in the middle. Per germline, CDR1 SQVTM and CDR2 ANQGSEA. This CDR3 comprises 16 residues. This CDR3 reads CSVVFPDVAESYEQYS. CDR3 in DNA: TGCAGCGTTGTCTTCCCGGACGTGGCGGAGTCCTACGAGCAGTACTCC.

DNA of the CDR3: TGTGCCAGCCGTAGTAGCGAGCAGTACTTC. Translation: CASRSSEQYF. This chain joins TRBV12-3 or TRBV12-4 and TRBJ2-7; D unresolved. The V and J ends lost 8 bases and 6 bases respectively, with 8 bases between them. The CDR3 has 10 amino acids.

V is TRBV20-1 and J is TRBJ1-1; D remains unclear. Germline CDR1 is DFQATT and CDR2 is SNEGSKA (reference sequence). Deletions cut 4 bases from V and 4 bases from J, with 16 bases between. CDR3 size: 14 residues. As DNA, the CDR3 is TGCAGTGCTAAGGCGAATCATGCGGGCACTGAAGCTTTCTTT. Protein product: CSAKANHAGTEAFF.

There are many counts of this clonotype. One junction end does not reproduce the germline sequence, and a read error may be involved. V and J are TRBV2 and TRBJ1-1; D is unresolved. Germline V gives CDR1 SNHLY, CDR2 FYNNEI. The CDR3 is made up of 11 amino acids. The CDR3 region is CASSSNSEAFF. The CDR3 DNA sequence: TGTGCCAGCAGTTCGAACAGTGAAGCTTTCTTT.

The chain carries TRBV7-8 and TRBJ1-5; D may be TRBD1 (5 bases). Germline CDR1 reads SGHVS; CDR2 reads FQNEAQ. Trimming removed 6 bases at V and 5 bases at J, with 29 bases between. The CDR3 spans 19 residues. CDR3 region: CASSYSRLRTYLRDQPQHF. The DNA for the CDR3 is TGTGCCAGCAGTTACTCGAGACTCCGGACATACCTTCGTGATCAGCCCCAGCATTTT.

In this sample, this clonotype turned up a few times. This chain joins TRBV2 and TRBJ2-6; D might be TRBD2 (6 bases). V lost 1 base and J lost 4, with 17 bases in between. This CDR3 is built from 18 residues. Germline lookup yields CDR1 SNHLY and CDR2 FYNNEI. CDR3: CASSEGGLGYVGANVLTF. DNA for the CDR3: TGTGCCAGCAGTGAAGGGGGACTTGGGTATGTAGGGGCCAACGTCCTGACTTTC.

The chain employs TRBV20-1 and TRBJ2-7; D is possibly TRBD2 (5 bases). The CDR3 covers 13 residues. Germline CDR1 is DFQATT and CDR2 is SNEGSKA (reference sequence). The CDR3 region has the DNA TGCAGCCCCCGGGGTAGTTACAGCTACGAGCAGTACTTC. Its translation: CSPRGSYSYEQYF.

This clonotype was observed a few times. The CDR3, as DNA: TGTGCCAGCAGCCTCAGGCGGCTTCAAGAGCAGTACTTC. Translated, it gives CASSLRRLQEQYF. The rearrangement joins TRBV7-3 to TRBJ2-7; unclear D gene. V was trimmed by 5 bases and J by 7 bases, leaving 15 bases between them. Germline V lookup: CDR1 SGHTA, CDR2 FQGTGA. CDR3 size: 13 residues. Supplemented by reference TRBV7-3 and TRBJ2-7, the full variable domain reads GAGVSQTPSNKVTEKGKYVELRCDPISGHTALYWYRQSLGQGPEFLIYFQGTGAADDSGLPNDRFFAVRPEGSVSTLKIQRTERGDSAVYLCASSLRRLQEQYFGPGTRLTVT.

The chain couples TRBV2 to TRBJ2-3, with D tentatively TRBD1 (6 bases). CDR1 is SNHLY, CDR2 FYNNEI, per germline. V was trimmed by 6 bases and J by 6 bases, leaving 13 bases between them. This CDR3 is built from 13 residues. The CDR3 nucleotides are TGTGCCAGCAGAGAGAACCAGGGGGATACGCAGTATTTT. Its translation: CASRENQGDTQYF.

The table lists this clonotype with many counts. The CDR3 nucleotides read TGTGCCACCAGCAGAGATCCCCAGCGGGAGGTCGAGACCCAGTACTTC. Its translation: CATSRDPQREVETQYF. The rearrangement joins TRBV15 to TRBJ2-5, with 9 positions matching TRBD2. CDR1 is LNHNV and CDR2 is YYDKDF in the germline V gene (reference sequence). The ends lost 0 bases at V and 5 bases at J; junction bases unmatched: 7. There are 16 residues in the CDR3.

The CDR3 DNA follows: TGTGCCTGGAGTAGGACTGAAGCTTTCTTT. This gives the protein CAWSRTEAFF. V is TRBV7-9 and J is TRBJ1-1; no firm D call. CDR3 length: 10 amino acids. Trimming took 11 bases from V and 5 from J, leaving 9 bases between them. The germline gives CDR1 SEHNR, CDR2 FQNEAQ (reference sequence). Complete variable domain (other parts from reference TRBV7-9 and TRBJ1-1): DTGVSQNPRHKITKRGQNVTFRCDPISEHNRLYWYRQTLGQGPEFLTYFQNEAQLEKSRLLSDRFSAERPKGSFSTLEIQRTEQGDSAMYLCAWSRTEAFFGQGTRLTVV.

The chain couples TRBV7-9 to TRBJ1-1; 7 positions match TRBD1. Germline loops: CDR1 SEHNR, CDR2 FQNEAQ (reference sequence). The trim removed 5 bases at V and 10 bases at J, leaving 7 bases unmatched. The CDR3 runs to 12 residues. The CDR3 bases are TGTGCCAGCAGCCTAACGACAGGGCGAGCTTTCTTT. Amino acid sequence: CASSLTTGRAFF. Combining the CDR3 with reference TRBV7-9 and TRBJ1-1 gives the whole variable domain DTGVSQNPRHKITKRGQNVTFRCDPISEHNRLYWYRQTLGQGPEFLTYFQNEAQLEKSRLLSDRFSAERPKGSFSTLEIQRTEQGDSAMYLCASSLTTGRAFFGQGTRLTVV.

This clonotype has at least ten counts. In DNA, the CDR3 is TGTGCCAGCAGCTTAGCGGGTCGAGGGGAGACCCAGTACTTC. It is translated as CASSLAGRGETQYF. The chain recombines TRBV7-6 with TRBJ2-5, with D tentatively TRBD2 (5 bases). Germline V CDR1 and CDR2: SGHVS, FNYEAQ. The CDR3 loop spans 14 amino acids. With 0 bases removed from V and 5 bases from J, the gap between germline ends came to 10 bases.

Concerning this clonotype itself: The conserved phenylalanine or tryptophan normally closing the CDR3 is absent here, so this likely arose from a read error. This chain connects TRBV29-1 to TRBJ1-1, with TRBD1 identical over 9 bases. From germline, CDR1 is SQVTM and CDR2 ANQGSEA. With 1 base clipped from V and 5 bases from J, the junction kept 2 bases outside the gene matches. The CDR3 sequence is 13 residues long. The CDR3 region has the DNA TGCAGCGTTGAAGGTGGACAGGGGACTGAAGCTTTCCTT. It translates to CSVEGGQGTEAFL.

The rearrangement joins TRBV24-1 to TRBJ2-1; TRBD2 matches at 8 bases. Trimming at V came to 3 bases and at J to 0 bases, leaving 6 bases not matched to a gene. This CDR3 is built from 17 residues. Germline CDR1 is KGHDR and CDR2 is SFDVKD. CDR3 DNA sequence: TGTGCCACCAGTGATCTGGGACTAGATAGCTCCTACAATGAGCAGTTCTTC. Amino acid sequence: CATSDLGLDSSYNEQFF.

The gene calls are TRBV2 and TRBJ1-1; perhaps TRBD1 as D (6 bases). The CDR3 is made up of 15 amino acids. Germline CDR1 SNHLY, CDR2 FYNNEI. With 1 base removed from V and 1 base from J, the gap between germline ends came to 10 bases. The CDR3 DNA sequence: TGTGCCAGCAGTGAAGAGGGGGGGCAGAACACTGAAGCTTTCTTT. This sequence encodes CASSEEGGQNTEAFF.

The rearrangement links TRBV5-1 to TRBJ2-7; the D call may be TRBD1 or TRBD2 (5 bases each). Trimming shortened V by 4 bases and J by 2 bases, and 13 bases separated the two germline ends. The CDR3 loop spans 14 amino acids. The germline CDR1 and CDR2 sequences are SGHRS and YFSETQ. The CDR3 loop reads CASSAGTATYEQYF. The CDR3, as DNA: TGCGCCAGCAGCGCTGGGACGGCGACCTACGAGCAGTACTTC.

This clonotype was found many times. The chain recombines TRBV7-9 with TRBJ2-7; 7 bases map to TRBD1. V gave up 5 bases and J gave up 12 bases; unmatched junction bases: 10. The germline gives CDR1 SEHNR, CDR2 FQNEAQ (reference sequence). This CDR3 is built from 12 residues. CDR3 in amino acids: CASSVSQGSAYF. The CDR3 DNA reads TGTGCCAGCAGCGTTTCACAGGGGTCCGCGTACTTC. The full variable domain, in which reference TRBV7-9 and TRBJ2-7 provide the parts outside the CDR3, is DTGVSQNPRHKITKRGQNVTFRCDPISEHNRLYWYRQTLGQGPEFLTYFQNEAQLEKSRLLSDRFSAERPKGSFSTLEIQRTEQGDSAMYLCASSVSQGSAYFGPGTRLTVT.

J is TRBJ2-2 and V is TRBV7-9; D remains ambiguous. V gave up 5 bases and J gave up 7 bases, with 11 bases separating them. The CDR3 runs to 13 residues. Per the germline V gene, CDR1 is SEHNR and CDR2 is FQNEAQ (reference sequence). CDR3 sequence: CASSHTRNGELFF. In DNA form, the CDR3 reads TGTGCCAGCAGCCACACCCGCAACGGGGAGCTGTTTTTT. Using reference TRBV7-9 and TRBJ2-2 for the parts outside the CDR3, the full variable domain is DTGVSQNPRHKITKRGQNVTFRCDPISEHNRLYWYRQTLGQGPEFLTYFQNEAQLEKSRLLSDRFSAERPKGSFSTLEIQRTEQGDSAMYLCASSHTRNGELFFGEGSRLTVL.

The chain links TRBV7-6 to TRBJ2-7, with 9 nucleotides matching TRBD2. The V gene's germline CDR1 is SGHVS and CDR2 FNYEAQ. The J segment lost 6 bases and the V segment lost 5 bases, leaving 8 bases of the junction unmatched. The CDR3 sequence is 14 residues long. This chain's CDR3 is CASSPLSGSREQYF. CDR3 sequence (DNA): TGTGCCAGCAGCCCCCTTAGCGGGAGTCGCGAGCAGTACTTC. Full variable domain (outside the CDR3, taken from reference TRBV7-6 and TRBJ2-7): GAGVSQSPRYKVTKRGQDVALRCDPISGHVSLYWYRQALGQGPEFLTYFNYEAQQDKSGLPNDRFSAERPEGSISTLTIQRTEQRDSAMYRCASSPLSGSREQYFGPGTRLTVT.

This clonotype was detected many times. This chain uses TRBV7-2 with TRBJ1-2; unclear D gene. V dropped 5 bases and J dropped 4 bases, with 14 bases sitting between them. CDR3 length equals 14 residues. Per germline, CDR1 SGHTA and CDR2 FQGNSA. CDR3 bases: TGTGCCAGCAGCCAAGATGTAGGGTCCTATGGCTACACCTTC. This sequence encodes CASSQDVGSYGYTF.

This rearrangement joins TRBV25-1 to TRBJ2-5, with 9 bases matching TRBD2. Looked up from germline, CDR1 is MGHDK and CDR2 is SYGVNS. There are 15 residues in the CDR3. V lost 5 bases, J lost 2 bases, and 6 bases stayed unmatched. This CDR3 is CASSWLAGNQETQYF. The DNA for the CDR3 is TGTGCCAGCAGTTGGCTAGCGGGAAATCAAGAGACCCAGTACTTC.

The chain is built from TRBV7-3 and TRBJ2-7, with 9 bases identical to TRBD2. CDR1 and CDR2 (germline): SGHTA, FQGTGA. The CDR3 is made up of 14 amino acids. Germline trimming cut 0 bases from V and 5 bases from J; bases unmatched to any gene: 2. CDR3 DNA: TGTGCCAGCAGCTTAACTTTAGCGGGAGACGAGCAGTACTTC. Its translation: CASSLTLAGDEQYF.

Only a few counts were recorded for this clonotype. J is TRBJ2-7 and V is TRBV7-9; tentatively, D is TRBD1 or TRBD2 (5 bases each). This CDR3 has 15 amino acids. Per the germline V gene, CDR1 is SEHNR and CDR2 is FQNEAQ (reference sequence). V lost 5 bases and J lost 3, with 17 bases in between. The CDR3 DNA follows: TGTGCCAGCAGCCGACCCGCCGGGACGGACTACGAGCAGTACTTC. This gives the protein CASSRPAGTDYEQYF.

This clonotype was seen more than once but under ten times. The chain is built from TRBV10-3 and TRBJ1-2; tentatively, D is TRBD1 (6 bases). Trimming stripped 10 bases from V and 6 bases from J, with 18 bases between. The CDR3 totals 13 residues. CDR1 is ENHRY and CDR2 is SYGVKD in the germline V gene. The CDR3 DNA follows: TGTGCCAGCGGTCAGGGGCACCTCAATGGCTACACCTTC. Translation gives CASGQGHLNGYTF.